This TCR beta chain stems from a study of monozygotic twins with inflammatory bowel disease. Findings and limits, study-wide: Any single strong signal or clonotype tied to IBD lacked support. Repertoire similarity did not separate concordant from discordant twins, possibly from limited power.

Notes on this clonotype: As yet, its antigen is unknown.

CDR3 length: 15 amino acids. Germline V gene data show CDR1 as SGDLS and CDR2 as YYNGEE. TCRdb re-called the 5' RACE reads and gives one entry per CDR3 protein, without DNA. The sample data list around 210,000 distinct CDR3 sequences. This receptor was obtained from a human donor with ulcerative colitis or Crohn's disease, or a healthy co-twin of an affected twin (not recorded which). The sequenced material came from blood. The genes are TRBV9 and TRBJ2-5; TCRdb selects TRBD2, and the lack of DNA leaves this call unchecked. This chain's CDR3 is CASSAIAGAMETQYF.